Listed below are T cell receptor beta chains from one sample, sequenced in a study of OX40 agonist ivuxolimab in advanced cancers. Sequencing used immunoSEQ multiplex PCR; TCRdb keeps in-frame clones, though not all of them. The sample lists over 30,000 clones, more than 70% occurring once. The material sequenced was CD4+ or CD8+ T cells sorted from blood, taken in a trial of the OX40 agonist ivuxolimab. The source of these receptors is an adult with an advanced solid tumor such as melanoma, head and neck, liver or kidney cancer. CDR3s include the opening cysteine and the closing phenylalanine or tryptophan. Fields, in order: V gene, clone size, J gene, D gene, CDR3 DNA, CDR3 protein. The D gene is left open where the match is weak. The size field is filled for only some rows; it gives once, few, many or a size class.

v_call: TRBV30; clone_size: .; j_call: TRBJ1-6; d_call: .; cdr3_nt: TGTGCCTGGAGGATCGAAGCTGCGACTTCACCCCTCCACTTT; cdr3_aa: CAWRIEAATSPLHF
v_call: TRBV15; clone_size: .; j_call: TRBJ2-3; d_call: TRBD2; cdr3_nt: TGTGCCACCGCTAGCGGAACAGATACGCAGTATTTT; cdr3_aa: CATASGTDTQYF
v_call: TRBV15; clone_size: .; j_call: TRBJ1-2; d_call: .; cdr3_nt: TGTGCCACCAGCAGAGACAGGGGAGACTATGGCTACACCTTC; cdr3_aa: CATSRDRGDYGYTF
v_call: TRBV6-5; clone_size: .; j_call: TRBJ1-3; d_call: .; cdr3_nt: TGTGCCAGCAGTTACCCCCGAGGGGCTCTAGTAGGCACCATATATTTT; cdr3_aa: CASSYPRGALVGTIYF
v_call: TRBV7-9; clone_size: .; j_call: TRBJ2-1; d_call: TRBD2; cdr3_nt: TGTGCCAGCAGCCTCACTAGCGGGACTTACAATGAGCAGTTCTTC; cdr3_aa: CASSLTSGTYNEQFF
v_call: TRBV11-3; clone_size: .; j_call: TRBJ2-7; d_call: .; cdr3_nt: TGTGCCAGCAGCTTAGACCGGGACTCCGAGCAGTACTTC; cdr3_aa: CASSLDRDSEQYF
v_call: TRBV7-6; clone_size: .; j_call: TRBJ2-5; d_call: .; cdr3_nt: TGTGCCAGCAGCAGATGGACGACGGAGACCCAGTACTTC; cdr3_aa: CASSRWTTETQYF
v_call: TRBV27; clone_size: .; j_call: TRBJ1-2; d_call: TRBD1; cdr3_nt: TGTGCCAGCAGTTTAGACAGGGCAGGGGGCCTTGGCTACACCTTC; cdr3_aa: CASSLDRAGGLGYTF
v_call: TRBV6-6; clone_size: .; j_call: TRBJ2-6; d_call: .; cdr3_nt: TGTGCCAGCAGTTACTCGACAGCTAACGTCCTGACTTTC; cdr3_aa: CASSYSTANVLTF
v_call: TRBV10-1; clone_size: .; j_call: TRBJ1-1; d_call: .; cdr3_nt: TGCGCCAGCAGCCCCGGACCCCGGAGCCGCATGAACACTGAAGCTTTCTTT; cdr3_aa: CASSPGPRSRMNTEAFF
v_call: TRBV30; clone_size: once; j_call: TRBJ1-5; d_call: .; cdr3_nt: TGTGCCTGGAGTTTAACTAGCAATCAGCCCCAGCATTTT; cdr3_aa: CAWSLTSNQPQHF
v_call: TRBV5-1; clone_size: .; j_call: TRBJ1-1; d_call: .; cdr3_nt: TGCGCCAGCAGCTCACAGGGCCGAGGCACTGAAGCTTTCTTT; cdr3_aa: CASSSQGRGTEAFF
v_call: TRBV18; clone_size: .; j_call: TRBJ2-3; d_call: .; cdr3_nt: TGTGCCAGCTCACCAAACTCGCCCTCTAGCACAGATACGCAGTATTTT; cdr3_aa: CASSPNSPSSTDTQYF
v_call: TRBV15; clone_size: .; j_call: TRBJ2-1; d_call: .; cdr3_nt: TGTGCCACCAGCAGAGGGACAGAAATCTTCAATGAGCAGTTCTTC; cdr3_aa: CATSRGTEIFNEQFF
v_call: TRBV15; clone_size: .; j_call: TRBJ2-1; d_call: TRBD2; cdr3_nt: TGTGCCACCAGCAGTCCTCCCCCAAGGGGTAGCGGGGGGCGAACCTACAATGAGCAGTTCTTC; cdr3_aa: CATSSPPPRGSGGRTYNEQFF
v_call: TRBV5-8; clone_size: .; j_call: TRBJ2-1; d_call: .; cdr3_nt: TGTGCCAGCAGCTTGTCCCCAGGCGGTCATGAGCAGTTCTTC; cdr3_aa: CASSLSPGGHEQFF
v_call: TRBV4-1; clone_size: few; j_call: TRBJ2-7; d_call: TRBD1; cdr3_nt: TGCGCCCGCCAGAGGACAGGGGGCTCCTACGAGCAGTACTTC; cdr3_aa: CARQRTGGSYEQYF
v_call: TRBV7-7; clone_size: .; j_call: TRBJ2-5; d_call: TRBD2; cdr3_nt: TGTGCCAGCAGTACGGGACTAGCAGTAGAGACCCAGTACTTC; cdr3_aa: CASSTGLAVETQYF
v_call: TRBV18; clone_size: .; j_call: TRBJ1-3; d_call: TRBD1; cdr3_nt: TGTGCCAGCTCACCAGGACAGGGGTTTTTATCCGGAAACACCATATATTTT; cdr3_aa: CASSPGQGFLSGNTIYF
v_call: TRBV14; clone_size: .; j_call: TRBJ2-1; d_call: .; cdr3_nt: TGTGCCAGCAGCCGCCGCGTGGCGGGTGAGCAGTTCTTC; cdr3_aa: CASSRRVAGEQFF
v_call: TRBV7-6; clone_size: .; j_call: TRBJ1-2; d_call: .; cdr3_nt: TGTGCCAGCAGCTTAGCGGGGGGCGCGGCTAACTATGGCTACACCTTC; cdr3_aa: CASSLAGGAANYGYTF
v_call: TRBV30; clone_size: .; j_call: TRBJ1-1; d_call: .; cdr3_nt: TGTGCCTGGAGTTTAGGACGGGCGAACACTGAAGCTTTCTTT; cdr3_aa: CAWSLGRANTEAFF
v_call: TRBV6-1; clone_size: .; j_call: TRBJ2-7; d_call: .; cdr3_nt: TGTGCCAGCAGCGCCGAGCTGTCCTACGAGCAGTACTTC; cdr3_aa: CASSAELSYEQYF
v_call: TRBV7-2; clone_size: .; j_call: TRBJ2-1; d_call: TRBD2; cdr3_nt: TGTGCCAGCAGCTCCCCGGCGGGAGGGAGAAATGAGCAGTTCTTC; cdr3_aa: CASSSPAGGRNEQFF
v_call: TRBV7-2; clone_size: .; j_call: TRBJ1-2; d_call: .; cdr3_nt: TGTGCCAGCAGCCCCGAGGTCTCCAGGGGCTATGGCTACACCTTC; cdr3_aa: CASSPEVSRGYGYTF
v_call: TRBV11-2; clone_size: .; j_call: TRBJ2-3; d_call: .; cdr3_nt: TGTGCCAGCAGCTTAGATAGGGACACAGATACGCAGTATTTT; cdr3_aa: CASSLDRDTDTQYF
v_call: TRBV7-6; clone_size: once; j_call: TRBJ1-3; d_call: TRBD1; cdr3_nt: TGTGCCAGCAGCCGTGGACAGGGAGGCACTGGAAACACCATATATTTT; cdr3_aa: CASSRGQGGTGNTIYF
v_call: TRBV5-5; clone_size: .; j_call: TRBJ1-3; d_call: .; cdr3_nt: TGTGCCAGCAGCTTGTCAGGAAGGGGGTTAGCTGGAAACACCATATATTTT; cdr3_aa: CASSLSGRGLAGNTIYF
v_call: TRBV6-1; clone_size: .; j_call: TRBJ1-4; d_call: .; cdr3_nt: TGTGCCAGCAGTGAAAGGGGGGCAGGGACTAATGAAAAACTGTTTTTT; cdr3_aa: CASSERGAGTNEKLFF
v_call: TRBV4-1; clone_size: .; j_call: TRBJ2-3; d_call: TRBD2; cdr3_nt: TGCGCCAGCAGCCAAGGCCCCAGCGGGGGGGCAACAGATACGCAGTATTTT; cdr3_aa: CASSQGPSGGATDTQYF
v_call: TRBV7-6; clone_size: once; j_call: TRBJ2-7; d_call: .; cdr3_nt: TGTGCCAGCAGCTTAGATCAGGCTAGCTCCTACGAGCAGTACTTC; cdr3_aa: CASSLDQASSYEQYF
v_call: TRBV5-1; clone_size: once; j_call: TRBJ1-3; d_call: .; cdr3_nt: TGCGCCAGCTCTGCCGGGCCTCCGAGCTCTGGAAACACCATATATTTT; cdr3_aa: CASSAGPPSSGNTIYF
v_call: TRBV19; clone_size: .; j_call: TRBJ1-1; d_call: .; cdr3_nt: TGTGCCAGTAGTCAGCTTGGAAGACAGACTTGGGACACTGAAGCTTTCTTT; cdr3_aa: CASSQLGRQTWDTEAFF
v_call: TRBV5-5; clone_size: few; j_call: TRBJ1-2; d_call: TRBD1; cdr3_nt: TGTGCCAGCAGCCTCTCTAAACAGGGGAACTATGGCTACACCTTC; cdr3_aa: CASSLSKQGNYGYTF
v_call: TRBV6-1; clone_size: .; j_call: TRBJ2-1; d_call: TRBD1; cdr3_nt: TGTGCCAGCAGTGCACGGACAGGGCACTACAATGAGCAGTTCTTC; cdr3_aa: CASSARTGHYNEQFF
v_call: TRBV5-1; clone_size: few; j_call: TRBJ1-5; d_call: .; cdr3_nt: TGCGCCAGCAGCTTGGCCGGGGCAGGGAGTAATCAGCCCCAGCATTTT; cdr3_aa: CASSLAGAGSNQPQHF
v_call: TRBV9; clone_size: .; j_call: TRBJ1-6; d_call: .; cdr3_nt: TGTGCCAGCAGCGTAGCTGGGACACTTGATTCACCCCTCCACTTT; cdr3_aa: CASSVAGTLDSPLHF
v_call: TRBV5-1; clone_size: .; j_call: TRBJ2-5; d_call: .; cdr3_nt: TGCGCCAGCAGCTTGACCTGGGGGGAGCAGTACTTC; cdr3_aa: CASSLTWGEQYF
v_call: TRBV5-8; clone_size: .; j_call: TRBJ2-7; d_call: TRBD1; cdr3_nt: TGTGCCAGCAGCTTGGGGACCGGGACAGGGGGCAACGAGCAGTACTTC; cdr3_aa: CASSLGTGTGGNEQYF
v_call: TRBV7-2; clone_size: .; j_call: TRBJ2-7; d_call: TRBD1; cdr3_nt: TGTGCCAGCAGCTTAGCTACAGGGGGCGCCGACGAGCAGTACTTC; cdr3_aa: CASSLATGGADEQYF
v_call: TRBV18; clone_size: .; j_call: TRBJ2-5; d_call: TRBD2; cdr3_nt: TGTGCCAGCTCACCACCGTCTAGCGGGAGTGGGGAGACCCAGTACTTC; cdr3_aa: CASSPPSSGSGETQYF
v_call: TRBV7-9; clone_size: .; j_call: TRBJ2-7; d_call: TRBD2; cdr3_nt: TGTGCCAGCAGCCGCGGGACTACCTACGAGCAGTACTTC; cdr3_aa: CASSRGTTYEQYF
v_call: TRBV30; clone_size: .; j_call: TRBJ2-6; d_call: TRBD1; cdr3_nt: TGTGCCTCGGGACAGGGGGCCTCTGGGGCCAACGTCCTGACTTTC; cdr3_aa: CASGQGASGANVLTF
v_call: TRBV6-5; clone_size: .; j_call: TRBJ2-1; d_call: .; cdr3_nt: TGTGCCAGCAGATCCGGACGAAATGAGCAGTTCTTC; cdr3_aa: CASRSGRNEQFF
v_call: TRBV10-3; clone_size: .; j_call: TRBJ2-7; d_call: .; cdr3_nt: TGTGCCATCACCATAACACCCTCCACCTACGAGCAGTACTTC; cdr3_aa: CAITITPSTYEQYF
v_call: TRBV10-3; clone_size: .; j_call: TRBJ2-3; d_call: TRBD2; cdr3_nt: TGTGCCATCACACTTATATACCAACTAGCGGAGAATAGCACAGATACGCAGTATTTT; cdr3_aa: CAITLIYQLAENSTDTQYF
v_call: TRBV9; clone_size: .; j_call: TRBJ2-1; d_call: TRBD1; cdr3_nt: TGTGCCAGCAGCGTAGAACCAACAGGGGTGCTTGAGCAGTTCTTC; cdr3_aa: CASSVEPTGVLEQFF
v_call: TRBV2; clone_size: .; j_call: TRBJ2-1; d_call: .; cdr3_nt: TGTGCCAGCAGACCATATTCATCGGCCGGTGAGCAGTTCTTC; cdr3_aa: CASRPYSSAGEQFF
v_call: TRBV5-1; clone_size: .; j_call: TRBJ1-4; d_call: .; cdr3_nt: TGCGCCAGCAGCGCTACAGGGTGGGAAAAACTGTTTTTT; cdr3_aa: CASSATGWEKLFF
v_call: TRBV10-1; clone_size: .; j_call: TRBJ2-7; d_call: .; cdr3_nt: TGCGCCAGCAGTGATTCCCCGAAAGGGCAGTACTTC; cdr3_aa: CASSDSPKGQYF